These 18 T cell receptor beta chains originate from one sample sequenced in a study of T cell repertoires in cytomegalovirus infection. MiXCR was run by TCRdb on the reads, yielding one entry per CDR3 protein. The table has under 300,000 distinct CDR3 sequences, about 15% seen once. The specimen sequenced was CD8+ T cells from PBMCs. The origin of the receptors is a human donor in good health (CMV status not recorded). Some clones in this sample may be carry-over from other donors' samples.

J is TRBJ2-3 and V is TRBV10-3; D call uncertain. CDR1 is ENHRY and CDR2 is SYGVKD in the germline V gene. The CDR3 extends over 15 amino acids. V was pared by 6 bases and J by 0 bases, with 13 bases between. The chain's CDR3 is CAISLSPPSTDTQYF. Written as DNA, the CDR3 is TGTGCCATCAGCCTTTCTCCACCTAGCACAGATACGCAGTATTTT.

This clonotype was picked up many times. J is TRBJ2-1 and V is TRBV19, with 9 nucleotides matching TRBD1. With 8 bases clipped from V and 5 bases from J, the junction kept 10 bases outside the gene matches. The CDR3 runs 15 residues. Germline V gene sequence: CDR1 LNHDA, CDR2 SQIVND (reference sequence). CDR3: CASAAGTGRNNEQFF. The DNA for the CDR3 is TGTGCCAGTGCCGCCGGGACAGGGCGGAACAATGAGCAGTTCTTC.

This clonotype was observed at least ten times. The rearrangement uses TRBV18 and TRBJ2-5; 9 bases are shared with TRBD2. The CDR3 loop spans 16 amino acids. Germline V lookup: CDR1 KGHSH, CDR2 LQKENI. The J segment lost 4 bases and the V segment lost 2 bases, leaving 8 bases of the junction unmatched. The CDR3 DNA reads as TGTGCCAGCTCACCAGATAGCGGGGGTCCGGGAGAGACCCAGTACTTC. It is translated as CASSPDSGGPGETQYF.

This chain uses TRBV20-1 with TRBJ2-4, with D possibly TRBD1 on 6 matching bases. The V end was cut by 5 bases, the J end by 0 bases, with 11 bases between. This CDR3 region has 14 residues. From germline, CDR1 is DFQATT and CDR2 SNEGSKA (reference sequence). This chain's CDR3 is CSAPQGLAKNIQYF. CDR3 DNA: TGCAGTGCTCCACAGGGTCTAGCCAAAAACATTCAGTACTTC.

The genes are TRBV6-2 or TRBV6-3 and TRBJ2-1; tentatively, D is TRBD2 (6 bases). V dropped 5 bases and J dropped 3 bases, with 11 bases sitting between them. The CDR3 runs to 14 residues. The V gene's germline CDR1 is MNHEY and CDR2 SVGEGT. CDR3 DNA sequence: TGTGCCAGCAGTGTCGGAGGGAACTACAATGAGCAGTTCTTC. Protein product: CASSVGGNYNEQFF.

In the case of this clonotype: A much larger clone lies a single base off, so this may be a read error. This chain links TRBV6-1 with TRBJ2-1, with D tentatively TRBD1 (5 bases). Trimming took 0 bases from V and 0 from J, leaving 9 bases between them. Germline V gene sequence: CDR1 MNHNS, CDR2 SASEGT. The CDR3 extends over 16 amino acids. CDR3 DNA: TGTGCCAGCAGTGAAGCGCAGGGCCGCTCCTACAATGAGCAGTTCTTC. This translates into CASSEAQGRSYNEQFF.

This clonotype was detected only a few times. V and J are TRBV2 and TRBJ1-1; 7 nucleotides align to TRBD1. Germline V gene sequence: CDR1 SNHLY, CDR2 FYNNEI. The CDR3 covers 14 residues. Trimming took 7 bases from V and 1 from J; bases not matched to a gene: 6. The CDR3, as DNA: TGTGCCAGCACCGGAGGGACAGCGAACACTGAAGCTTTCTTT. Residues: CASTGGTANTEAFF.

This clonotype has only a few counts. The rearrangement uses TRBV4-2 and TRBJ1-6; 9 nucleotides agree with TRBD1. V gave up 0 bases and J gave up 2 bases; unmatched junction bases: 14. CDR1 and CDR2 (germline): LGHNA, YNFKEQ. CDR3 length: 21 amino acids. The CDR3 protein is CASSQEEELGQGHPYNSPLHF. CDR3 DNA: TGTGCCAGCAGCCAAGAAGAGGAATTGGGACAGGGCCACCCCTATAATTCACCCCTCCACTTT.

The V call is TRBV2, the J call TRBJ2-7; possibly TRBD1 for D (6 bases). Germline CDR1 and CDR2: SNHLY and FYNNEI. This CDR3 is built from 11 residues. The V and J ends lost 8 bases and 3 bases respectively, with 8 bases between them. CDR3 protein: CASADSYEQYF. The CDR3 DNA reads TGTGCCAGCGCGGACAGCTACGAGCAGTACTTC.

The chain couples TRBV20-1 to TRBJ2-7; no reliable D call. Germline values: CDR1 DFQATT, CDR2 SNEGSKA (reference sequence). Trimming stripped 4 bases from V and 10 bases from J, with 29 bases between. The CDR3 spans 16 residues. For the CDR3, the DNA is TGCAGTGCTAAAGGTACGGAGTCCCAACGCGACACGGAACAGTACTTC. Translating gives CSAKGTESQRDTEQYF.

There are many counts of this clonotype. The chain combines TRBV20-1 with TRBJ1-2; D gene uncertain. The V gene's germline CDR1 is DFQATT and CDR2 SNEGSKA (reference sequence). Trimming pared 5 bases from V and 5 bases from J, leaving 21 bases between. The CDR3 has 15 amino acids. CDR3: CSARPLTLPWYGYTF. DNA for the CDR3: TGCAGTGCTCGCCCCCTGACATTGCCTTGGTATGGCTACACCTTC.

The table lists this clonotype with many counts. The CDR3 DNA follows: TGTGCCAGCAGCCACCAACAGGGAGGGAGGGCCGGGGAGCTGTTTTTT. This encodes CASSHQQGGRAGELFF. The chain uses TRBV7-8 and TRBJ2-2; tentative D call: TRBD2 (7 bases). The germline V gene has CDR1 SGHVS and CDR2 FQNEAQ. The CDR3 covers 16 residues. The V end was cut by 5 bases, the J end by 6 bases, with 19 bases between.

J is TRBJ1-1 and V is TRBV6-5; 7 bases match TRBD1. Looked up from germline, CDR1 is MNHEY and CDR2 is SVGAGI. The CDR3 runs 14 residues. Germline trimming cut 3 bases from V and 5 bases from J; bases unmatched to any gene: 6. In nucleotides, the CDR3 is TGTGCCAGCAGTTATGGCAGGGGGTGGACTGAAGCTTTCTTT. Translation: CASSYGRGWTEAFF.

As regards this clonotype: Germline is not matched at one junction end, which may reflect a read error. This chain links TRBV6-2 or TRBV6-3 with TRBJ1-6; D is perhaps TRBD1 (5 bases). The CDR3 is made up of 15 amino acids. Germline lookup yields CDR1 MNHEY and CDR2 SVGEGT. Written as DNA, the CDR3 is TGTGCCAGCAGTTTGGAACAGGAGTCTTGGTCACCCCACCACTTT. This sequence encodes CASSLEQESWSPHHF.

The chain carries TRBV6-5 and TRBJ1-5; TRBD1 is a possible D gene (5 bases). The germline CDR1 and CDR2 sequences are MNHEY and SVGAGI. This CDR3 is 15 amino acids long. V dropped 5 bases and J dropped 1 base, with 12 bases sitting between them. The CDR3 loop is CASSLQWGSNQPQHF. The CDR3 bases are TGTGCCAGCAGTCTCCAGTGGGGGAGCAATCAGCCCCAGCATTTT.

In its sample, this clonotype was seen a few times. The chain combines TRBV29-1 with TRBJ1-2, with D unresolved. Germline V CDR1 and CDR2: SQVTM, ANQGSEA. The V end was cut by 7 bases, the J end by 0 bases, with 12 bases between. There are 13 residues in the CDR3. CDR3 in amino acids: CSGTLGANYGYTF. For the CDR3, the DNA is TGCAGCGGGACGTTGGGAGCTAACTATGGCTACACCTTC.

The J gene is TRBJ2-5, the V gene TRBV15; TRBD1 matches at 11 bases. Trimming took 5 bases from V and 5 from J; bases not matched to a gene: 7. The CDR3 has 15 residues. CDR1 is LNHNV, CDR2 YYDKDF, per germline (reference sequence). The CDR3 region has the DNA TGTGCCACCAGCCGCGGACAGGGGGCCTCGGAGACCCAGTACTTC. Translating gives CATSRGQGASETQYF.

The chain combines TRBV20-1 with TRBJ2-1; 10 nucleotides align to TRBD2. The length of the CDR3 is 16 residues. Trimming at V came to 3 bases and at J to 4 bases, leaving 9 bases not matched to a gene. The V gene's germline CDR1 is DFQATT and CDR2 SNEGSKA (reference sequence). CDR3 DNA: TGCAGTGCTAGTCAAGTAGCGGGGGGCCTGTACAATGAGCAGTTCTTC. This codes for CSASQVAGGLYNEQFF.